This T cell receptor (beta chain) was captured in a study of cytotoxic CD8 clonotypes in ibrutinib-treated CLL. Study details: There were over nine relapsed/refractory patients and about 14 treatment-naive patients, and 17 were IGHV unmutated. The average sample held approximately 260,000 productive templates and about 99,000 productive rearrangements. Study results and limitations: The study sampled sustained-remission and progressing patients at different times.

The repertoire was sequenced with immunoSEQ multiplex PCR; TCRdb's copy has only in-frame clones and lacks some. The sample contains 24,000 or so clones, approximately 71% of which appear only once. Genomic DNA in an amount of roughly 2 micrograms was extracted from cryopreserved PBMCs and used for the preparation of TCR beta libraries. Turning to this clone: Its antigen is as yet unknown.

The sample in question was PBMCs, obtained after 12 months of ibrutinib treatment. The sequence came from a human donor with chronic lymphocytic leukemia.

As DNA, the CDR3 is TGTGCCAGCAGTCCCCCGAGGACAGTCTATAATTCACCCCTCCACTTT. Its translation is CASSPPRTVYNSPLHF. This chain connects TRBV28 to TRBJ1-6, with a weak D call TRBD1 (6 bases). V lost 5 bases to trimming and J lost 3 bases, with 14 bases between them. CDR3 length: 16 residues. Germline V gives CDR1 MDHEN, CDR2 SYDVKM. Filled out from reference TRBV28 and TRBJ1-6, the complete variable domain reads DVKVTQSSRYLVKRTGEKVFLECVQDMDHENMFWYRQDPGLGLRLIYFSYDVKMKEKGDIPEGYSVSREKKERFSLILESASTNQTSMYLCASSPPRTVYNSPLHFGNGTRLTVT.